The clone carrying this T cell receptor (beta chain) was found many times. No antigen is known for it. Around 9.9 ml of fresh peripheral blood supplied the PBMCs. The length of the CDR3 is 14 residues. V gave up 0 bases and J gave up 5 bases; unmatched junction bases: 2. Per the germline V gene, CDR1 is SGHTA and CDR2 is FQGNSA. This sample is drawn from a study of T cells in Graves' hyperthyroidism and ophthalmopathy. Study conclusions and caveats: It was a median approximately 6 months before onset that the model predicted ophthalmopathy.

Amplification targeted TCR beta CDR3 regions from RNA transcripts. The TCR CDR3 was amplified in a first-round RT-PCR using the HTBI primer set. In TCRdb, the multiplex PCR reads were re-called with MiXCR into one record per CDR3 protein. The repertoire holds 250,000 to 300,000 distinct CDR3 sequences, roughly 13% seen once, with approximately 7.9% in the top ten. This clonotype was obtained from a woman aged 40-49 years with Graves' hyperthyroidism. Sequencing was carried out using blood. This sequence joins TRBV7-2 and TRBJ2-5, with TRBD2 identical over 8 bases. The CDR3 nucleotides read TGTGCCAGCAGCTTAGCACGGGGGGGTGAGACCCAGTACTTC. As protein: CASSLARGGETQYF.